This passage covers 5 T cell receptor beta chains from one sample sequenced in a study of cytomegalovirus exposure and HLA in healthy donors. A multiplex PCR was run with 60 Vbeta primers and 13 Jbeta primers. Clones were sequenced by immunoSEQ multiplex PCR, and TCRdb holds only the in-frame ones, with some missing. This repertoire shows 200,000 to 250,000 clones, under 80% found once; its top ten account for around 0.2%. Sequenced sample: PBMCs. Receptors originate from a girl under 10 years old in good health and CMV-seronegative.

This rearrangement joins TRBV2 to TRBJ2-7; 8 nucleotides agree with TRBD1. V trimming: 6 bases; J trimming: 0 bases; junction bases outside the gene matches: 7. This CDR3 contains 15 residues. Germline CDR1 and CDR2: SNHLY and FYNNEI. The CDR3 coding sequence is TGTGCCAGCAGGGACCGGGACAGGCGCTCCTACGAGCAGTACTTC. Translated: CASRDRDRRSYEQYF.

The V and J genes are TRBV19 and TRBJ1-2; D ambiguous. CDR1 and CDR2 from the germline V gene are LNHDA and SQIVND (reference sequence). This CDR3 is built from 14 residues. The germline V and J ends were trimmed by 5 bases and 1 base, with 11 bases remaining between them. CDR3 protein: CASSRGDFNYGYTF. The CDR3 DNA is TGTGCCAGTAGTCGGGGAGATTTTAACTATGGCTACACCTTC.

This clone was recorded only once. The chain is built from TRBV9 and TRBJ1-1; D uncertain. The ends were cut back, 3 bases at V and 0 bases at J, with 12 bases in the middle. Germline values: CDR1 SGDLS, CDR2 YYNGEE. This CDR3 has 15 amino acids. The CDR3 here is CASSAREAMNTEAFF. The CDR3 coding sequence is TGTGCCAGCAGCGCCCGGGAAGCCATGAACACTGAAGCTTTCTTT.

The rearrangement joins TRBV20-1 to TRBJ2-1, with a weak D call TRBD2 (5 bases). Trimming took 5 bases from V and 11 from J, leaving 10 bases between them. This CDR3 spans 10 amino acids. The V gene's germline CDR1 is DFQATT and CDR2 SNEGSKA (reference sequence). The DNA of the CDR3 is TGCAGTGCTTGGACTGGGCAGCAGTTCTTC. This sequence encodes CSAWTGQQFF.

This clone was recorded once. This chain's CDR3 is CASSDRDSPGYEQYF. CDR3 nucleotides: TGTGCCAGCAGTGATCGGGACAGTCCGGGGTACGAGCAGTACTTC. The gene calls are TRBV2 and TRBJ2-7, with TRBD1 identical over 7 bases. Trimming removed 3 bases from V and 4 bases from J; junction bases left unmatched: 9. The germline CDR1 and CDR2 sequences are SNHLY and FYNNEI. The CDR3 is made up of 15 amino acids.